The clone carrying this T cell receptor beta chain was detected many times. What it recognizes is unknown. These data are taken from a study of response to subunit inactivated influenza vaccine. MiXCR was run by TCRdb on the RT-PCR reads, yielding one entry per CDR3 protein. The sample records under 200,000 distinct CDR3 sequences, about a tenth being singletons. Overall study results and limits: Authors suggested seasonal influenza vaccinations each recruit few new T cells.

CDR3 length: 13 amino acids. Trimming stripped 2 bases from V and 5 bases from J, with 9 bases between. Germline CDR1 is MNHEY and CDR2 is SVGEGT. The chain employs TRBV6-2 or TRBV6-3 and TRBJ1-1; D not certain. This clonotype was obtained from a man aged 45 to 65 who received an inactivated influenza vaccine. Sample: non-naive T cells sorted from PBMCs, taken 40 to 50 days after vaccination. CDR3: CASSYTGRTEAFF. In DNA form, the CDR3 reads TGTGCCAGCAGTTACACCGGACGAACTGAAGCTTTCTTT.